These T cell receptor beta chains were read from a single sample in a study of blood T cell repertoires in COVID-19. Sequencing used immunoSEQ multiplex PCR; TCRdb keeps in-frame clones, though not all of them. The repertoire holds fewer than 30,000 clones, with 81% as singletons. The sequencing input was peripheral blood. These receptors all stem from a man between 50 and 59 years old with active or convalescent COVID-19. CDR3s include the opening cysteine and the closing phenylalanine or tryptophan. The order of the fields is CDR3 length, J gene, V gene, clone size, D gene, CDR3 protein, CDR3 DNA. D genes are given only for firm matches. Size is omitted from some rows. Given values are once, few, many or a class for expanded clones.

cdr3_length: 14; j_call: TRBJ2-2; v_call: TRBV3-1/TRBV3-2; clone_size: once; d_call: TRBD1; cdr3_aa: CATSGTGGTGELFF; cdr3_nt: TGTGCCACCTCCGGGACAGGGGGCACCGGGGAGCTGTTTTTT
cdr3_length: 14; j_call: TRBJ1-6; v_call: TRBV5-4; clone_size: once; d_call: .; cdr3_aa: CASSLVGDNSPLHF; cdr3_nt: TGTGCCAGCAGCTTGGTCGGGGATAATTCACCCCTCCACTTT
cdr3_length: 12; j_call: TRBJ2-7; v_call: TRBV5-6; clone_size: .; d_call: TRBD1; cdr3_aa: CASSPDRYEQYF; cdr3_nt: TGTGCCAGCAGCCCGGACAGGTACGAGCAGTACTTC
cdr3_length: 13; j_call: TRBJ2-5; v_call: TRBV7-3; clone_size: .; d_call: TRBD1; cdr3_aa: CASSFYRGETQYF; cdr3_nt: TGTGCCAGCAGCTTCTACAGGGGGGAGACCCAGTACTTC
cdr3_length: 13; j_call: TRBJ1-5; v_call: TRBV12-3/TRBV12-4; clone_size: .; d_call: .; cdr3_aa: CASSRQGNQPQHF; cdr3_nt: TGTGCCAGCAGTAGACAGGGCAATCAGCCCCAGCATTTT
cdr3_length: 17; j_call: TRBJ1-6; v_call: TRBV24-1; clone_size: .; d_call: .; cdr3_aa: CATTEQTVPSGDSPLHF; cdr3_nt: TGTGCCACCACTGAGCAGACAGTCCCAAGTGGGGATTCACCCCTCCACTTT
cdr3_length: 13; j_call: TRBJ2-5; v_call: TRBV15; clone_size: .; d_call: .; cdr3_aa: CATSSGVKETQYF; cdr3_nt: TGTGCCACCAGCAGCGGGGTCAAGGAGACCCAGTACTTC
cdr3_length: 14; j_call: TRBJ2-2; v_call: TRBV6-5; clone_size: .; d_call: TRBD2; cdr3_aa: CASSWGGVTGELFF; cdr3_nt: TGTGCCAGCAGTTGGGGGGGAGTAACCGGGGAGCTGTTTTTT
cdr3_length: 14; j_call: TRBJ2-7; v_call: TRBV9; clone_size: .; d_call: TRBD1; cdr3_aa: CASSVGTGGWEQYF; cdr3_nt: TGTGCCAGCAGCGTCGGGACAGGGGGCTGGGAGCAGTACTTC
cdr3_length: 16; j_call: TRBJ2-2; v_call: TRBV7-9; clone_size: .; d_call: TRBD2; cdr3_aa: CASSFATSGVTGELFF; cdr3_nt: TGTGCCAGCAGCTTCGCGACTAGCGGGGTTACCGGGGAGCTGTTTTTT
cdr3_length: 15; j_call: TRBJ1-5; v_call: TRBV6-5; clone_size: .; d_call: .; cdr3_aa: CASSLDRPSNQPQHF; cdr3_nt: TGTGCCAGCAGCTTAGACAGGCCTAGCAATCAGCCCCAGCATTTT
cdr3_length: 15; j_call: TRBJ1-1; v_call: TRBV7-9; clone_size: few; d_call: TRBD1; cdr3_aa: CASRVGDRANTEAFF; cdr3_nt: TGTGCCAGCAGGGTAGGGGACAGGGCTAACACTGAAGCTTTCTTT
cdr3_length: 14; j_call: TRBJ2-7; v_call: TRBV27; clone_size: .; d_call: TRBD2; cdr3_aa: CASIGLAGEGEQYF; cdr3_nt: TGTGCCAGCATCGGACTAGCGGGAGAGGGGGAGCAGTACTTC
cdr3_length: 15; j_call: TRBJ1-2; v_call: TRBV11-2; clone_size: few; d_call: TRBD1; cdr3_aa: CASSLVGTGLDGYTF; cdr3_nt: TGTGCCAGCAGCTTAGTAGGGACAGGCCTGGATGGCTACACCTTC
cdr3_length: 16; j_call: TRBJ2-7; v_call: TRBV5-5; clone_size: .; d_call: TRBD2; cdr3_aa: CASSLPRTSENYEQYF; cdr3_nt: TGTGCCAGCAGCTTGCCAAGGACTAGCGAGAACTACGAGCAGTACTTC
cdr3_length: 11; j_call: TRBJ1-4; v_call: TRBV5-1; clone_size: .; d_call: .; cdr3_aa: CASSSDTELFF; cdr3_nt: TGCGCCAGCAGCTCCGACACCGAACTGTTTTTT
cdr3_length: 14; j_call: TRBJ2-3; v_call: TRBV10-1; clone_size: once; d_call: TRBD1; cdr3_aa: CASSTGGITDTQYF; cdr3_nt: TGCGCCAGCAGCACAGGGGGGATCACAGATACGCAGTATTTT
cdr3_length: 14; j_call: TRBJ2-3; v_call: TRBV7-9; clone_size: .; d_call: .; cdr3_aa: CASSLAQGIDTQYF; cdr3_nt: TGTGCCAGCAGCTTAGCACAGGGAATAGATACGCAGTATTTT
cdr3_length: 14; j_call: TRBJ1-2; v_call: TRBV7-2; clone_size: .; d_call: .; cdr3_aa: CASSLDARSYGYTF; cdr3_nt: TGTGCCAGCAGCTTAGACGCCAGGTCCTATGGCTACACCTTC
cdr3_length: 17; j_call: TRBJ1-3; v_call: TRBV5-5; clone_size: .; d_call: TRBD1; cdr3_aa: CASSYSGMTGGGNTIYF; cdr3_nt: TGTGCCAGCAGCTATTCGGGCATGACAGGGGGAGGAAACACCATATATTTT
cdr3_length: 16; j_call: TRBJ2-1; v_call: TRBV6-4; clone_size: .; d_call: .; cdr3_aa: CASSDSRTGEINEQFF; cdr3_nt: TGTGCCAGCAGTGACTCGAGGACCGGGGAAATCAATGAGCAGTTCTTC
cdr3_length: 12; j_call: TRBJ1-1; v_call: TRBV11-2; clone_size: .; d_call: .; cdr3_aa: CASSLVGGEAFF; cdr3_nt: TGTGCCAGCAGCTTAGTTGGCGGTGAAGCTTTCTTT
cdr3_length: 14; j_call: TRBJ1-5; v_call: TRBV2; clone_size: few; d_call: TRBD1; cdr3_aa: CASSRGTAVGAQHF; cdr3_nt: TGTGCCAGCAGTAGGGGGACAGCGGTAGGGGCCCAGCATTTT
cdr3_length: 13; j_call: TRBJ1-2; v_call: TRBV5-5; clone_size: few; d_call: .; cdr3_aa: CASSDNREHGYTF; cdr3_nt: TGTGCCAGCAGCGATAACAGGGAGCATGGCTACACCTTC
cdr3_length: 13; j_call: TRBJ1-6; v_call: TRBV6-1; clone_size: .; d_call: .; cdr3_aa: CASSEQNNSPLHF; cdr3_nt: TGTGCCAGCAGTGAACAGAATAATTCACCCCTCCACTTT